A single TCR beta chain is shown here with its context. V was clipped by 0 bases and J by 2 bases; unmatched bases: 4. This CDR3 contains 14 residues. Germline V CDR1 and CDR2: DFQATT, SNEGSKA (reference sequence). These data originate in a study of immune heterogeneity within non-small cell lung tumors. Across the study: In total, the tumors were 4 squamous cell carcinomas, about ten non-squamous carcinomas and 1 not otherwise specified.

Template came from bulk tumor genomic DNA, at roughly 600 ng per sample. Taken during surgery, several biopsies per primary tumor were spaced as far apart as possible within the tumor mass. Enrolled patients presented with newly diagnosed, previously untreated non-small cell lung cancer and underwent curative surgery. In a multiplex PCR, 32 V and 13 J primers amplified TCR beta CDR3. MiXCR, run by TCRdb on the multiplex PCR reads, gives a single entry per CDR3 protein. The sample holds about 15,000 distinct CDR3 sequences, around 30% seen once. The chain employs TRBV20-1 and TRBJ2-7; 7 positions match TRBD1. The source is a woman aged 45-65 years with non-small cell lung cancer. Sequenced input: lung tumor tissue. CDR3 in amino acids: CSAREGTATYEQYF. The CDR3 bases are TGCAGTGCTAGAGAAGGGACAGCGACCTACGAGCAGTACTTC.